The clone carrying this T cell receptor (beta chain) was found a few times. Its antigen is undetermined. A TCRbeta library incorporating unique molecular identifiers was prepared. TCRdb reprocessed the PCR reads via MiXCR and lists one record per CDR3 protein. The sample has 450,000 to 700,000 distinct CDR3 sequences, approximately 30% seen once. V lost 6 bases, J lost 4 bases, and 10 bases lay in between. Germline V gene lookup returns CDR1 MDHEN and CDR2 SYDVKM. This CDR3 comprises 14 residues. This sample is part of a study of T-cell reconstitution after alpha-beta-depleted transplantation in children. The study's findings and limits: For some patients, TCRbeta diversity was high at day 60 because of recipient T cells and thymic progenitors that survived. Most T-cell counts and diversity one year after the transplant came from T cells that were newly produced. Several hundred expanded graft clones reportedly were the source of alpha-beta T cells about two months after transplant.

The chain carries TRBV28 and TRBJ1-6; no clear D. The sample consisted of PBMCs, taken before TCRalphabeta/CD19-depleted stem cell transplant. The clonotype comes from a boy younger than two with Wiskott-Aldrich syndrome, due to receive a stem cell transplant. CDR3 in DNA: TGTGCCAGCAGCTCTACCCCGTATAATTCACCCCTCCACTTT. Translating gives CASSSTPYNSPLHF.